The following is a TCR beta chain sequence with its context. The sample originates from a study of CXCR3-negative and CXCR3-positive naive CD8 T cells. UMI-labeled 5' RACE TRB cDNA libraries were prepared from the cells. TCRdb processed the 5' RACE reads again and assigns one entry to each CDR3 protein, with no DNA. The specimen's table records around 96,000 distinct CDR3 sequences. The sequence came from a human donor in good health. Some clones in this sample may be carry-over from other donors' samples. The specimen sequenced was naive CXCR3- CD8+ T cells from blood. Subset in this sample: CD45RO-CCR7+CD27+CD95- naive CD8+ T cells lacking CXCR3 (TNR3-).

CDR3 residues: CASSPIPDGTGANVLTF. This chain connects TRBV18 to TRBJ2-6. CDR1 and CDR2 from the germline V gene are KGHSH and LQKENI. The CDR3 has 17 residues.